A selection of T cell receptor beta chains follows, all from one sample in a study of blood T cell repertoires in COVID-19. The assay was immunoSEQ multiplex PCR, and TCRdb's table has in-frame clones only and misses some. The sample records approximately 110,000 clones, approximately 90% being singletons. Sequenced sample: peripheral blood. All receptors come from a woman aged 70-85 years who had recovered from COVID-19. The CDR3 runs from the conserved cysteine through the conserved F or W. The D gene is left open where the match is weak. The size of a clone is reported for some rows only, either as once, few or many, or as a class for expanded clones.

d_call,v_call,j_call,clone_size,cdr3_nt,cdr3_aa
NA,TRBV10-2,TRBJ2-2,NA,TGCGCCAGCAATCTGGACAGAAAAGACACCGGGGAGCTGTTTTTT,CASNLDRKDTGELFF
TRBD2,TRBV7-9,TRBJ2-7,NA,TGTGCCAGCAGCCTAGCGGGAGTATCCTACGAGCAGTACTTC,CASSLAGVSYEQYF
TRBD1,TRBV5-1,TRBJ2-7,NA,TGCGCCAGCAGCTCCGGACAGGGGGCCCTCTACGAGCAGTACTTC,CASSSGQGALYEQYF
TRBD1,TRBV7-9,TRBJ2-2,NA,TGTGCCAGCAGCTCCCGGGACAGGGGGCTCTCCGGGGAGCTGTTTTTT,CASSSRDRGLSGELFF
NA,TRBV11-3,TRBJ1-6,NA,TGTGCCAGCAGCCAGGGAGGGGGTAATTCACCCCTCCACTTT,CASSQGGGNSPLHF
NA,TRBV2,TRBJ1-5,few,TGTGCCAGCAGTTACATGAGGAATCAGCCCCAGCATTTT,CASSYMRNQPQHF
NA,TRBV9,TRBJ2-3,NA,TGTGCCAGCAGCGTAGGCCTTCCACTCAGGGATACGCAGTATTTT,CASSVGLPLRDTQYF
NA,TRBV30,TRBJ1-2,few,TGTGCCTGGACCCGTGGGGGGTCTAACTATGGCTACACCTTC,CAWTRGGSNYGYTF
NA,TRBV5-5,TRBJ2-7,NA,TGTGCCAGCAGCCGCACAGGGCTCCACGAGCAGTACTTC,CASSRTGLHEQYF
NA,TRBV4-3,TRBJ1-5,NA,TGCGCCAGCAGCCAACAGATTAATCAGCCCCAGCATTTT,CASSQQINQPQHF
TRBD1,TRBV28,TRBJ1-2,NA,TGTGCCAGCAGTCCCCCGAGAAGGACAGGCTATGGCTACACCTTC,CASSPPRRTGYGYTF
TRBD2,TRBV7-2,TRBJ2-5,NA,TGTGCCAGCAGCCCCCTAGCGGGGGGGCCCGGCAGCCAAGAGACCCAGTACTTC,CASSPLAGGPGSQETQYF
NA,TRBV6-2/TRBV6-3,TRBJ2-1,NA,TGTGCCAGCAGCCAGGACAGACAATACAATGAGCAGTTCTTC,CASSQDRQYNEQFF
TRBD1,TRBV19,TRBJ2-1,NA,TGTGCCAGTAGAAGACAGGGGGCGGGAGAGCAGTTCTTC,CASRRQGAGEQFF